The sequence of this T cell receptor beta chain was determined in a study of molecular identifiers for immune sequencing clone quantification. Turning to the study itself: In replicates, RNA from approximately 20,000 or 100,000 naive CD8 cells was divided five ways and four parts were sequenced. General study results and limits: Clones of above 20 RNA copies carried over 99% of effector molecules; in naive cells they carried under 1%. Clone sizes could be underestimated for highly expanded clones when identical TCR molecules share a barcode.

V lost 0 bases to trimming and J lost 7 bases, with 6 bases between them. Germline V gives CDR1 MNHEY, CDR2 SVGAGI. The CDR3 runs 13 residues. Many counts were recorded for this clonotype. What it binds is not known. One entry per CDR3 protein, called by TCRdb with MiXCR from the PCR reads. The sample lists about half a million distinct CDR3 sequences, 20% to 25% occurring once. Using 10%, 30% or 50% RNA, naive CD8 libraries were derived from approximately 22,000 to 940,000 sorted cells. Sequenced material: naive CD8+ T cells from blood, with Jurkat cell RNA spiked in. Specified subset: FACS-sorted CD8+CD4-CCR7+CD45RA+ naive T cells. The chain has TRBV6-5 and TRBJ2-2; D gene uncertain. The clonotype was recovered from a human donor in good health. Some libraries in this study had Jurkat cell RNA spiked in. CDR3 DNA: TGTGCCAGCAGTTACTCGAAGAGCGGGGAGCTGTTTTTT. This sequence encodes CASSYSKSGELFF.